This is a list of T cell receptor beta chains from one sample in a study of identical twins. TCRdb called the 5' RACE reads again in MiXCR, with one record for every CDR3 protein. The table has about 530,000 distinct CDR3 sequences, 13% to 15% seen once. These data were also filed under a second study, of yellow fever vaccine responses in identical twins.

The sample consisted of CD4+ T cells sorted from blood. Receptor source: a woman younger than 30 in good health. CDR3s include the opening cysteine and the closing phenylalanine or tryptophan. Each record gives: D gene, clone size, V gene, J gene, CDR3 protein, CDR3 DNA. D genes are given only for firm matches. For some rows the clone size is stated as once, few or many, or as a class when expanded; others skip it.

TRBD1	-	TRBV15	TRBJ1-5	CATRNRGTNQPQHF	TGTGCCACCAGGAACAGGGGGACGAATCAGCCCCAGCATTTT
-	-	TRBV3-1	TRBJ2-2	CASSRSGVSTGELFF	TGTGCCAGCAGCCGGAGCGGAGTTAGCACCGGGGAGCTGTTTTTT
-	-	TRBV6-6	TRBJ1-1	CASEGDTEAFF	TGTGCCAGCGAGGGGGACACTGAAGCTTTCTTT
-	-	TRBV5-4	TRBJ2-1	CASSLAVRDNEQFF	TGTGCCAGCAGCTTGGCCGTCCGGGACAATGAGCAGTTCTTC
TRBD1	-	TRBV20-1	TRBJ1-1	CSVPDRGGTEAFF	TGCAGTGTCCCAGACAGGGGTGGCACTGAAGCTTTCTTT
-	-	TRBV20-1	TRBJ1-4	CSARDNSEKLFF	TGCAGTGCTAGAGATAACAGTGAAAAACTGTTTTTT
-	-	TRBV6-2/TRBV6-3	TRBJ2-1	CASSLPTPNEQFF	TGTGCCAGCAGTCTACCGACCCCCAATGAGCAGTTCTTC
TRBD1	-	TRBV5-1	TRBJ2-3	CASSLTQGDTQYF	TGCGCCAGCAGCTTGACACAGGGGGATACGCAGTATTTT
-	many	TRBV20-1	TRBJ2-2	CSAHSGLTGELFF	TGCAGTGCTCATAGCGGTCTCACCGGGGAGCTGTTTTTT
TRBD2	few	TRBV4-2	TRBJ2-2	CASSQDREGTSGRGRRTGELFF	TGTGCCAGCAGCCAAGATAGAGAAGGGACTAGCGGGAGAGGCCGTAGGACCGGGGAGCTGTTTTTT
TRBD2	few	TRBV7-9	TRBJ2-3	CASSLLARVEDTQYF	TGTGCCAGCAGCCTACTAGCGAGAGTGGAAGATACGCAGTATTTT
TRBD1	-	TRBV15	TRBJ2-1	CATSRDRGLIYNEQFF	TGTGCCACCAGCAGAGACAGGGGGCTGATCTACAATGAGCAGTTCTTC